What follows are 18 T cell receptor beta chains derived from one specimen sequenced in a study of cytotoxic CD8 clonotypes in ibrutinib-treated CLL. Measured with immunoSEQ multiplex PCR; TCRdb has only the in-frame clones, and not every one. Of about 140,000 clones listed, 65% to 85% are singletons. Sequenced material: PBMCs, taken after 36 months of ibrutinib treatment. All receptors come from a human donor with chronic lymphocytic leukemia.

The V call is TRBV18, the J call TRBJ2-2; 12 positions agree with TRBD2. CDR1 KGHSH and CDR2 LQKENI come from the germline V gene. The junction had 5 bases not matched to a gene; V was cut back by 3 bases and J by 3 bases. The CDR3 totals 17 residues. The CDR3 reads CASSPLTSGSYTGELFF. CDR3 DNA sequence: TGTGCCAGCTCACCTTTGACTAGCGGGAGTTACACCGGGGAGCTGTTTTTT.

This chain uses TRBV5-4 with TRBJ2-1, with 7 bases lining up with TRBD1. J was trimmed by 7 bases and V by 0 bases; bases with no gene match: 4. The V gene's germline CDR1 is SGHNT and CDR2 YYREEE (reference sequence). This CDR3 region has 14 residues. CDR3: CASSLGGQSNEQFF. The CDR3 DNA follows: TGTGCCAGCAGCTTGGGGGGACAGTCAAATGAGCAGTTCTTC.

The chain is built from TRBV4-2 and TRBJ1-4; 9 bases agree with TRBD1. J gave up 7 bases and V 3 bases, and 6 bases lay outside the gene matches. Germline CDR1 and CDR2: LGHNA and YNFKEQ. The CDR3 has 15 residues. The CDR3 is CASSQQRQGGEKLFF. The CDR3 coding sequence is TGTGCCAGCAGCCAGCAAAGACAGGGGGGTGAAAAACTGTTTTTT.

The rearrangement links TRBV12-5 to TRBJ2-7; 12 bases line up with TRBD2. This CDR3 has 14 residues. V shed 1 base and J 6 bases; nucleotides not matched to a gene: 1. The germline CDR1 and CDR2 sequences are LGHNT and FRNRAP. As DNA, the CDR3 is TGTGCTAGTGGTTTGGGACTAGCGGGAGTCGAGCAGTACTTC. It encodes CASGLGLAGVEQYF.

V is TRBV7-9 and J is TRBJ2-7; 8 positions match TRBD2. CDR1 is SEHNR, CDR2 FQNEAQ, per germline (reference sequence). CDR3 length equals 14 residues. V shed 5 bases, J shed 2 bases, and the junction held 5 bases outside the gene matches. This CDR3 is CASSPGTRTYEQYF. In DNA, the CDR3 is TGTGCCAGCAGCCCCGGGACTAGAACCTACGAGCAGTACTTC.

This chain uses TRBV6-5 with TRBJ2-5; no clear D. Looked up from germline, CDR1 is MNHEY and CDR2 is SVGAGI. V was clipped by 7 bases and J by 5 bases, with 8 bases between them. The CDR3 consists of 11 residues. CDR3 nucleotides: TGTGCCAGCACTTCCTCGGAGACCCAGTACTTC. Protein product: CASTSSETQYF.

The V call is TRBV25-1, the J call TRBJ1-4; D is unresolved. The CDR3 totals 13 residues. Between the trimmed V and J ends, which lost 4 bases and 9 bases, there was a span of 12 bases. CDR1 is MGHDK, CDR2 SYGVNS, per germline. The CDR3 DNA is TGTGCCAGCAGTGGCAGGCGATTTCAAAAACTGTTTTTT. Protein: CASSGRRFQKLFF.

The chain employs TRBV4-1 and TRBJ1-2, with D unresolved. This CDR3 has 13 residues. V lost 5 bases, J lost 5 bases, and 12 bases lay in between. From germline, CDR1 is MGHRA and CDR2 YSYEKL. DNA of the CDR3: TGCGCCAGCAGCGTGGAGTCGGGGTATGGCTACACCTTC. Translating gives CASSVESGYGYTF.

CDR3 residues: CASSRLVRTDTQYF. The CDR3 DNA reads as TGTGCCAGCAGTCGACTAGTTCGCACAGATACGCAGTATTTT. This chain connects TRBV6-5 to TRBJ2-3, with D tentatively TRBD2 (6 bases). The V end lost 5 bases, the J end lost 1 base, and 10 bases lay between the germline ends. CDR1 and CDR2 from the germline V gene are MNHEY and SVGAGI. CDR3 length equals 14 residues.

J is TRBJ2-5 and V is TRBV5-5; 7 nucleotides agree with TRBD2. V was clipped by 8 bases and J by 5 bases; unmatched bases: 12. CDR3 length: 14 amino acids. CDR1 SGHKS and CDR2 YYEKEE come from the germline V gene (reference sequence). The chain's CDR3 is CASTIGRPGETQYF. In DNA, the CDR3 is TGTGCCAGTACTATCGGGAGGCCGGGGGAGACCCAGTACTTC.

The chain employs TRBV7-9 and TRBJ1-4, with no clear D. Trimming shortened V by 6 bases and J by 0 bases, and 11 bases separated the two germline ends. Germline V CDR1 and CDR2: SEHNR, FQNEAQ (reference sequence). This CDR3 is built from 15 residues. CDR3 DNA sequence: TGTGCCAGCAGACGACAAGAAGCAACTAATGAAAAACTGTTTTTT. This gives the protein CASRRQEATNEKLFF.

The CDR3 region is CASSEVLRGTDTQYF. The CDR3 DNA is TGTGCCAGCAGCGAAGTCCTCCGCGGCACAGATACGCAGTATTTT. This chain connects TRBV7-8 to TRBJ2-3; D unclear. V was shortened by 5 bases and J by 1 base, with 13 bases between the two germline ends. This CDR3 is 15 amino acids long. The germline CDR1 and CDR2 sequences are SGHVS and FQNEAQ.

The CDR3: CASSGLYNEQFF. As DNA, the CDR3 is TGTGCCAGCAGTGGTTTATACAATGAGCAGTTCTTC. The chain recombines TRBV2 with TRBJ2-1; D remains unclear. The CDR3 runs to 12 residues. Trimming took off 4 bases at V and 4 bases at J, with 5 bases between the two ends. Per the germline V gene, CDR1 is SNHLY and CDR2 is FYNNEI. The full variable domain, with the rest looked up from reference TRBV2 and TRBJ2-1, is EPEVTQTPSHQVTQMGQEVILRCVPISNHLYFYWYRQILGQKVEFLVSFYNNEISEKSEIFDDQFSVERPDGSNFTLKIRSTKLEDSAMYFCASSGLYNEQFFGPGTRLTVL.

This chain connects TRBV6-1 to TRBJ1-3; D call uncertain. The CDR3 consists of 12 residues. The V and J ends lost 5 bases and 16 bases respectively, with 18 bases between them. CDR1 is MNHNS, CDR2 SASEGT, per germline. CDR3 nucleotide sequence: TGTGCCAGCAGTTATCCCTCGACCATATGGTATTTT. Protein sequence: CASSYPSTIWYF.

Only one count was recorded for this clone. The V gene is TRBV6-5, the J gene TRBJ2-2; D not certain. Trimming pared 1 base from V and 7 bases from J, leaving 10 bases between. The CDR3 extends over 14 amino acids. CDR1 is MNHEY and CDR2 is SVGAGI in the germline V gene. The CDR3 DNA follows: TGTGCCAGCAGTTACTTTACTGGAGTCGGGGAGCTGTTTTTT. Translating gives CASSYFTGVGELFF.

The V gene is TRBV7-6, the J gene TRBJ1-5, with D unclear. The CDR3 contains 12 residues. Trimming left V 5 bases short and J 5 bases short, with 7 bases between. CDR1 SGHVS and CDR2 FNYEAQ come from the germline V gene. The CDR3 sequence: CASSRADQPQHF. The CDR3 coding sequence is TGTGCCAGCAGCCGGGCGGATCAGCCCCAGCATTTT.

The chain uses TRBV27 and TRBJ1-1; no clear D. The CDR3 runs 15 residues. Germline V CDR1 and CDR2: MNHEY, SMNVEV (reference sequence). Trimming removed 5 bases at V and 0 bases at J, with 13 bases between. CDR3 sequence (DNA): TGTGCCAGCAGTCCTCGCAGTTATCTGAACACTGAAGCTTTCTTT. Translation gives CASSPRSYLNTEAFF.

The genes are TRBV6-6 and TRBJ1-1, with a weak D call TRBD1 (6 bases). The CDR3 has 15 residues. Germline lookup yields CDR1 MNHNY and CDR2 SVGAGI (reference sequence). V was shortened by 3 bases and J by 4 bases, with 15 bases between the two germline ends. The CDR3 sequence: CASSYPGTLATEAFF. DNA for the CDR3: TGTGCCAGCAGTTATCCCGGGACATTGGCCACTGAAGCTTTCTTT.